This T cell receptor beta chain was captured by sequencing in a study of T cells expressing NK-cell markers. With the 5' RACE reads reprocessed, TCRdb shows one record per CDR3 protein and no DNA. The sample has 400,000 to 450,000 distinct CDR3 sequences. Germline V lookup: CDR1 KGHSH, CDR2 LQKENI. The CDR3 extends over 15 amino acids. The sequenced sample was blood T cells: a sorted CD56 or NKG2C T cell subset, CD4+ or CD8+ T cells, or bulk PBMC T cells (not recorded which). The rearrangement joins TRBV18 to TRBJ1-6; TCRdb reports TRBD1, a call that lacks DNA to check it against. The TCR originated in a woman between 18 and 75 years old in good health. The CDR3 is CASSLNGQGNSPLHF.